The 19 T cell receptor beta chains presented below share a single source sample, sequenced in a study of CD8 T cells in Susac syndrome. Random hexamers served to reverse transcribe roughly 0.5 to 1 ug RNA. TCRdb processed the immunoSEQ multiplex PCR reads anew with MiXCR; each CDR3 protein has one entry. The sample holds 170,000 or so distinct CDR3 sequences; approximately 94% are singletons and the top ten take approximately 0.12%. Sequenced material: CD4+ T cells from PBMCs. The source is a human donor with Susac syndrome.

The chain uses TRBV3-1 and TRBJ1-2; tentatively, D is TRBD1 (6 bases). The CDR3 totals 14 residues. Germline V gives CDR1 LGHDT, CDR2 YNNKEL (reference sequence). Trimming took off 1 base at V and 8 bases at J, with 14 bases between the two ends. CDR3 loop: CASSQVEGHQGYTF. CDR3 bases: TGTGCCAGCAGCCAAGTAGAGGGACACCAAGGCTACACCTTC.

This chain links TRBV5-1 with TRBJ2-3, with 10 nucleotides matching TRBD2. CDR3 length equals 16 residues. Germline CDR1 is SGHRS and CDR2 is YFSETQ. The J segment lost 3 bases and the V segment lost 4 bases, leaving 8 bases of the junction unmatched. CDR3 DNA: TGCGCCAGCAGCGCGGGATCTAGCGGGAGAACAGATACGCAGTATTTT. Protein product: CASSAGSSGRTDTQYF.

V gene TRBV20-1 combines with J gene TRBJ1-2; D is perhaps TRBD1 (5 bases). V lost 3 bases, J lost 8 bases, and 16 bases lay in between. Germline assignment: CDR1 DFQATT and CDR2 SNEGSKA (reference sequence). The CDR3 extends over 13 amino acids. Here the CDR3 DNA reads TGCAGTGCTAGCCCGGGGCTACAATGGGGCTACACCTTC. This sequence encodes CSASPGLQWGYTF.

The V and J genes are TRBV15 and TRBJ2-7; D possibly corresponds to TRBD2 (6 bases). Per the germline V gene, CDR1 is LNHNV and CDR2 is YYDKDF (reference sequence). There are 14 residues in the CDR3. V lost 4 bases to trimming and J lost 0 bases, with 10 bases between them. The CDR3 DNA reads as TGTGCCACCAGCACGGGGACTTTCTCCTACGAGCAGTACTTC. It specifies CATSTGTFSYEQYF.

The rearrangement links TRBV30 to TRBJ2-7; 8 bases agree with TRBD1. CDR1 GTSNPN and CDR2 SVGIG come from the germline V gene (reference sequence). Trimming cost V 2 bases and J 2 bases; bases outside gene matches: 5. The CDR3 runs 14 residues. The CDR3 DNA is TGTGCCTGGAGTCCCGGGACAGGCCCCTACGAGCAGTACTTC. It translates to CAWSPGTGPYEQYF.

This rearrangement joins TRBV7-9 to TRBJ1-2, with 10 nucleotides matching TRBD1. This CDR3 spans 14 amino acids. CDR1 SEHNR and CDR2 FQNEAQ come from the germline V gene (reference sequence). The V gene end was trimmed by 5 bases and the J gene end by 5 bases; junction bases not matched to a gene: 5. The chain's CDR3 is CASSTGTGAYGYTF. DNA of the CDR3: TGTGCCAGCAGCACCGGGACAGGGGCTTATGGCTACACCTTC.

The V and J genes are TRBV7-9 and TRBJ2-7; 14 bases line up with TRBD2. With 5 bases clipped from V and 6 bases from J, the junction kept 9 bases outside the gene matches. CDR3 size: 16 residues. Germline V gene lookup returns CDR1 SEHNR and CDR2 FQNEAQ (reference sequence). CDR3 residues: CASSPTGLAGGSEQYF. DNA of the CDR3: TGTGCCAGCAGCCCGACCGGACTAGCGGGAGGTAGCGAGCAGTACTTC.

The genes are TRBV4-2 and TRBJ1-2, with D perhaps matching TRBD1 (6 bases). CDR3 length equals 14 residues. Trimming stripped 0 bases from V and 7 bases from J, with 12 bases between. CDR1 is LGHNA and CDR2 is YNFKEQ in the germline V gene. The CDR3 coding sequence is TGTGCCAGCAGCCAAGATCCCGGACAGATTGGCTACACCTTC. Encoded protein: CASSQDPGQIGYTF.

The DNA for the CDR3 is TGCAGTGTTCGGGGGAACACAGATACGCAGTATTTT. Amino acid sequence: CSVRGNTDTQYF. J is TRBJ2-3 and V is TRBV20-1; tentative D call: TRBD2 (6 bases). Between the trimmed V and J ends, which lost 7 bases and 2 bases, there was a span of 10 bases. The CDR3 extends over 12 amino acids. Looked up from germline, CDR1 is DFQATT and CDR2 is SNEGSKA (reference sequence).

This clonotype came up once. The rearrangement links TRBV10-3 to TRBJ2-5; D is unclear. Trimming stripped 2 bases from V and 3 bases from J, with 4 bases between. The CDR3 is 12 amino acids. In germline, CDR1 is ENHRY, CDR2 SYGVKD. The DNA for the CDR3 is TGTGCCATCAGTGAGGGGGAAGAGACCCAGTACTTC. It is translated as CAISEGEETQYF.

This clonotype was seen a single time. The rearrangement joins TRBV29-1 to TRBJ2-5; 9 nucleotides agree with TRBD1. Germline V gene lookup returns CDR1 SQVTM and CDR2 ANQGSEA. This CDR3 is 13 amino acids long. V lost 6 bases and J lost 4; bases outside the gene matches: 6. The CDR3 DNA reads as TGCAGCGTGCTCGGGACAGGGAGAGAGACCCAGTACTTC. Its translation: CSVLGTGRETQYF.

The gene calls are TRBV24-1 and TRBJ1-2; a possible D gene is TRBD1 (5 bases). Trimming left V 3 bases short and J 6 bases short, with 19 bases between. CDR1 is KGHDR and CDR2 is SFDVKD in the germline V gene. The CDR3 loop spans 16 amino acids. The CDR3 sequence is CATSDPARQSLDGYTF. CDR3 DNA: TGTGCCACCAGTGATCCTGCCCGACAGTCGTTGGATGGCTACACCTTC.

This chain connects TRBV20-1 to TRBJ1-5, with TRBD1 as a possible D gene (5 bases). This CDR3 comprises 15 residues. V was cut by 0 bases and J by 3 bases, with 12 bases left in between. Germline V gives CDR1 DFQATT, CDR2 SNEGSKA (reference sequence). The CDR3 bases are TGCAGTGCTAGAGATGGGGCGAGGAACAATCAGCCCCAGCATTTT. Its translation: CSARDGARNNQPQHF.

This clonotype was counted once. This chain uses TRBV20-1 with TRBJ2-7; 13 bases match TRBD2. J lost 3 bases, V lost 6 bases, and 8 bases had no gene match. The CDR3 covers 15 residues. CDR1 is DFQATT, CDR2 SNEGSKA, per germline (reference sequence). CDR3 amino acids: CSAPRWTSGSYEQYF. The CDR3 coding sequence is TGCAGTGCGCCCAGGTGGACTAGCGGGAGCTACGAGCAGTACTTC.

The chain is built from TRBV21-1 and TRBJ1-2. TRBV21-1 is classified as a pseudogene. CDR3 size: 9 residues. This CDR3 is CASSIPHSF. Written as DNA, the CDR3 is TGTGCCAGCAGCATACCCCATTCCTTC.

This CDR3 is CASSLDQGMNIQYF. For the CDR3, the DNA is TGTGCCAGCAGCTTAGACCAGGGTATGAACATTCAGTACTTC. V gene TRBV11-2 combines with J gene TRBJ2-4, with a possible D match to TRBD1 (5 bases). V was clipped by 0 bases and J by 7 bases, with 10 bases between them. Looked up from germline, CDR1 is SGHAT and CDR2 is FQNNGV. This CDR3 contains 14 residues.

The rearrangement joins TRBV15 to TRBJ2-5; D uncertain. In germline, CDR1 is LNHNV, CDR2 YYDKDF (reference sequence). The CDR3 consists of 14 residues. The ends were cut back, 0 bases at V and 4 bases at J, with 9 bases in the middle. CDR3: CATSRDLEGETQYF. The CDR3 DNA sequence: TGTGCCACCAGCAGAGATCTGGAAGGAGAGACCCAGTACTTC.

The genes are TRBV29-1 and TRBJ2-2, with TRBD1 identical over 11 bases. Germline V CDR1 and CDR2: SQVTM, ANQGSEA. Germline trimming cut 7 bases from V and 2 bases from J; bases unmatched to any gene: 3. The CDR3 is made up of 14 amino acids. The CDR3 DNA reads TGCAGCGGGGACAGGGGGGATAACACCGGGGAGCTGTTTTTT. It is translated as CSGDRGDNTGELFF.

The chain links TRBV5-4 to TRBJ2-1; D is unresolved. V lost 2 bases to trimming and J lost 5 bases, with 5 bases between them. CDR3 size: 12 residues. From germline, CDR1 is SGHNT and CDR2 YYREEE (reference sequence). The chain's CDR3 is CASSLVHNEQFF. For the CDR3, the DNA is TGTGCCAGCAGCTTAGTTCACAATGAGCAGTTCTTC.